What follows describes a single T cell receptor beta chain. The target antigen is unknown. TCRdb's table, derived via immunoSEQ multiplex PCR, lists solely in-frame clones and lacks some. The sample lists over 150,000 clones, roughly four fifths occurring once. The sample comes from a study of cytotoxic CD8 clonotypes in ibrutinib-treated CLL. Whole-study results and caveats: Sustained-remission patients were sampled at different times than progressing patients were.

Genomic DNA for TCR beta libraries, approximately 2 micrograms, came from cryopreserved PBMCs. The sample was PBMCs, taken after 12 months of ibrutinib treatment. This TCR came from a human donor with chronic lymphocytic leukemia.

The CDR3 region has the DNA TGCGCCAGTCACAGAACAACTAATGAAAAACTGTTTTTT. It yields the protein CASHRTTNEKLFF. The chain recombines TRBV5-1 with TRBJ1-4; D remains unclear. CDR3 size: 13 residues. CDR1 is SGHRS and CDR2 is YFSETQ in the germline V gene. Between the trimmed V and J ends, which lost 8 bases and 0 bases, there was a span of 8 bases.